These 28 T cell receptor beta chains share one sample of origin, sequenced in a study of cytomegalovirus exposure and HLA in healthy donors. TCRdb's copy holds only in-frame clones and misses some; the assay was immunoSEQ multiplex PCR. The sample has over 150,000 clones, approximately 86% seen once. Sequences were obtained from PBMCs. Every receptor here comes from a woman between 18 and 29 years old in good health and CMV-seronegative.

The chain recombines TRBV7-6 with TRBJ2-5, with 7 nucleotides matching TRBD1. The trim removed 0 bases at V and 1 base at J, leaving 5 bases unmatched. The CDR3 length is 16 residues. Germline lookup yields CDR1 SGHVS and CDR2 FNYEAQ. In nucleotides, the CDR3 is TGTGCCAGCAGCTTAGCGACAGGGACGTCCCAAGAGACCCAGTACTTC. This codes for CASSLATGTSQETQYF.

The chain employs TRBV5-5 and TRBJ1-6; D remains ambiguous. The CDR3 totals 15 residues. Deletions cut 4 bases from V and 8 bases from J, with 16 bases between. Germline CDR1 and CDR2: SGHKS and YYEKEE (reference sequence). In nucleotides, the CDR3 is TGTGCCAGCAGCCCCCTCGGAGACCCCGATTCACCCCTCCACTTT. This gives the protein CASSPLGDPDSPLHF.

The rearrangement links TRBV18 to TRBJ2-7, with D perhaps TRBD1 (6 bases). Trimming took off 3 bases at V and 2 bases at J, with 17 bases between the two ends. The CDR3 runs 16 residues. CDR1 KGHSH and CDR2 LQKENI come from the germline V gene. The CDR3 here is CASSPPKVTGTYEQYF. CDR3 DNA sequence: TGTGCCAGCTCACCTCCGAAAGTTACAGGGACCTACGAGCAGTACTTC. The full variable domain, rest sourced from reference TRBV18 and TRBJ2-7, is NAGVMQNPRHLVRRRGQEARLRCSPMKGHSHVYWYRQLPEEGLKFMVYLQKENIIDESGMPKERFSAEFPKEGPSILRIQQVVRGDSAAYFCASSPPKVTGTYEQYFGPGTRLTVT.

The J gene is TRBJ1-2, the V gene TRBV5-8; 7 positions agree with TRBD1. Germline assignment: CDR1 SGHTS and CDR2 YDEGEE. The CDR3 has 13 amino acids. V lost 5 bases and J lost 4; bases outside the gene matches: 5. CDR3 amino acids: CASRRQGIYGYTF. DNA of the CDR3: TGTGCCAGCAGAAGACAGGGAATCTATGGCTACACCTTC. The full variable domain, its missing parts supplied by reference TRBV5-8 and TRBJ1-2, is EAGVTQSPTHLIKTRGQQATLRCSPISGHTSVYWYQQALGLGLQFLLWYDEGEERNRGNFPPRFSGRQFPNYSSELNVNALELEDSALYLCASRRQGIYGYTFGSGTRLTVV.

The chain uses TRBV19 and TRBJ1-2; 7 bases match TRBD1. The CDR3 loop spans 13 amino acids. CDR1 is LNHDA and CDR2 is SQIVND in the germline V gene (reference sequence). The V segment lost 8 bases and the J segment 4 bases; nucleotides outside the gene matches: 7. The CDR3 region has the DNA TGTGCCAGTCTTAGGGACAGTTCCTATGGCTACACCTTC. It encodes CASLRDSSYGYTF.

This chain links TRBV7-8 with TRBJ2-3; 12 nucleotides match TRBD1. Per germline, CDR1 SGHVS and CDR2 FQNEAQ. The length of the CDR3 is 17 residues. With V trimmed by 2 bases and J by 5 bases, 8 bases remained unmatched. The CDR3, as DNA: TGTGCCAGCAGCTTATTAGGGGGACAGGGGGCAATAGATACGCAGTATTTT. Translated, it gives CASSLLGGQGAIDTQYF.

This clone occurred a few times. V gene TRBV6-1 combines with J gene TRBJ1-5; D is unclear. Germline V gives CDR1 MNHNS, CDR2 SASEGT. Trimming took off 1 base at V and 9 bases at J, with 10 bases between the two ends. There are 13 residues in the CDR3. CDR3 region: CASSEDSPRPQHF. Written as DNA, the CDR3 is TGTGCCAGCAGTGAAGACAGTCCGCGGCCCCAGCATTTT.

The chain uses TRBV7-9 and TRBJ1-1, with D possibly matching TRBD1 (5 bases). Germline V gene sequence: CDR1 SEHNR, CDR2 FQNEAQ (reference sequence). Trimming shortened V by 4 bases and J by 4 bases, and 28 bases separated the two germline ends. This CDR3 region has 19 residues. The CDR3 sequence is CASSSPTRDSFIPGTEAFF. Written as DNA, the CDR3 is TGTGCCAGCAGCTCCCCGACCCGGGACTCTTTCATACCGGGCACTGAAGCTTTCTTT.

The chain employs TRBV6-5 and TRBJ1-1; D unresolved. This CDR3 is 15 amino acids long. Trimming left V 2 bases short and J 1 base short, with 11 bases between. CDR1 is MNHEY, CDR2 SVGAGI, per germline. DNA for the CDR3: TGTGCCAGCAGTTACGCCCGACATACGAACACTGAAGCTTTCTTT. Its translation: CASSYARHTNTEAFF.

This clone was picked up a small number of times. This chain links TRBV7-2 with TRBJ1-2; the D is unclear. V lost 7 bases and J lost 8, with 20 bases in between. This CDR3 spans 14 amino acids. The germline V gene encodes CDR1 SGHTA and CDR2 FQGNSA. The CDR3 DNA reads TGTGCCAGCACCACGTCGGATCAGAGCGAGGGCTACACCTTC. Protein: CASTTSDQSEGYTF.

J is TRBJ2-3 and V is TRBV2, with a weak D call TRBD2 (5 bases). Trimming shortened V by 8 bases and J by 3 bases, and 15 bases separated the two germline ends. CDR1 is SNHLY, CDR2 FYNNEI, per germline. The CDR3 has 14 residues. The CDR3 protein is CASLREIGTDTQYF. CDR3 DNA: TGTGCCAGCCTCCGGGAAATCGGGACAGATACGCAGTATTTT. Filled out from reference TRBV2 and TRBJ2-3, the complete variable domain reads EPEVTQTPSHQVTQMGQEVILRCVPISNHLYFYWYRQILGQKVEFLVSFYNNEISEKSEIFDDQFSVERPDGSNFTLKIRSTKLEDSAMYFCASLREIGTDTQYFGPGTRLTVL.

The chain has TRBV10-3 and TRBJ1-1; possibly TRBD1 for D (5 bases). Germline CDR1 reads ENHRY; CDR2 reads SYGVKD. The V and J ends lost 0 bases and 6 bases respectively, with 8 bases between them. The CDR3 has 13 amino acids. CDR3 sequence reads: CAISESRGAEAFF. The CDR3 DNA reads TGTGCCATCAGTGAGTCTCGGGGGGCTGAAGCTTTCTTT.

V usage is TRBV5-4 and J usage is TRBJ1-1; 9 bases are a match to TRBD1. Trimming removed 5 bases from V and 3 bases from J; junction bases left unmatched: 5. There are 14 residues in the CDR3. Germline assignment: CDR1 SGHNT and CDR2 YYREEE (reference sequence). The CDR3 sequence is CASRGQGEDTEAFF. The CDR3 nucleotides read TGTGCCAGCAGGGGACAGGGAGAGGACACTGAAGCTTTCTTT.

The CDR3 protein is CASSPSTGSIYEQYF. CDR3 DNA sequence: TGTGCCAGCAGCCCATCCACGGGGTCGATCTACGAGCAGTACTTC. The chain carries TRBV28 and TRBJ2-7; tentative D call: TRBD2 (5 bases). Trimming cost V 6 bases and J 3 bases, with 18 bases left between them. Looked up from germline, CDR1 is MDHEN and CDR2 is SYDVKM. The CDR3 loop spans 15 amino acids.

This clone was counted between two and nine times. The V gene is TRBV2, the J gene TRBJ1-1; D unresolved. The V gene lost 8 bases and the J gene lost 0 bases, with 10 bases spanning the gap. The CDR3 consists of 13 residues. Germline V lookup: CDR1 SNHLY, CDR2 FYNNEI. CDR3 bases: TGTGCCAGCCACACCCAATTGAACACTGAAGCTTTCTTT. It yields the protein CASHTQLNTEAFF.

The rearrangement joins TRBV11-2 to TRBJ1-2, with 12 bases lining up with TRBD1. Germline trimming cut 3 bases from V and 8 bases from J; bases unmatched to any gene: 10. This CDR3 spans 16 amino acids. Germline CDR1 SGHAT, CDR2 FQNNGV. CDR3 in DNA: TGTGCCAGCAGCTTGAGCCCCGGGACAGGGGGCGGAGGCTACACCTTC. It is translated as CASSLSPGTGGGGYTF.

This rearrangement joins TRBV18 to TRBJ1-1, with TRBD1 matching over 9 bases. The germline CDR1 and CDR2 sequences are KGHSH and LQKENI. Losses at the gene ends were 4 bases for V and 4 bases for J; bases not matched to a gene: 10. This CDR3 comprises 16 residues. CDR3: CASSQGQGRAVTEAFF. The CDR3 DNA is TGTGCCAGCTCACAAGGACAGGGGAGAGCGGTCACTGAAGCTTTCTTT.

This clone was picked up one time. This chain links TRBV5-4 with TRBJ2-2; 10 positions agree with TRBD1. The CDR3 length is 15 residues. Germline CDR1 is SGHNT and CDR2 is YYREEE (reference sequence). J was trimmed by 7 bases and V by 4 bases; bases with no gene match: 7. The CDR3 nucleotides are TGTGCCAGCAGCCCTCGACAGGGGGCAAGCGGGGAGCTGTTTTTT. Translated, it gives CASSPRQGASGELFF.

Comments on this clone: Sequence at one end of the junction differs from germline and may be a read error. This chain connects TRBV7-9 to TRBJ2-1, with 7 bases fitting TRBD2. This CDR3 spans 16 amino acids. Looked up from germline, CDR1 is SEHNR and CDR2 is FQNEAQ (reference sequence). CDR3 DNA: TGTGCCAGCAGCCTAGCTAGCGGCACCTCCTACAATGAGCAGTTCTTC. It specifies CASSLASGTSYNEQFF.

The chain combines TRBV5-8 with TRBJ2-7; a weak D match, TRBD1 (5 bases). Trimming left V 2 bases short and J 4 bases short, with 16 bases between. There are 15 residues in the CDR3. CDR1 and CDR2 from the germline V gene are SGHTS and YDEGEE. The chain's CDR3 is CASSLRSTAPYEQYF. Here the CDR3 DNA reads TGTGCCAGCAGCTTAAGGTCGACAGCCCCTTACGAGCAGTACTTC.

The V gene is TRBV7-9, the J gene TRBJ1-5; 8 positions agree with TRBD1. Germline V gene sequence: CDR1 SEHNR, CDR2 FQNEAQ (reference sequence). CDR3 size: 18 residues. Losses at the gene ends were 3 bases for V and 3 bases for J; bases not matched to a gene: 13. The CDR3 region is CASSFGTGGWEDNQPQHF. CDR3 in DNA: TGTGCCAGCAGCTTTGGGACAGGCGGATGGGAGGACAATCAGCCCCAGCATTTT.

This clone was detected once. The rearrangement joins TRBV27 to TRBJ1-1; 9 bases are a match to TRBD1. The CDR3 is 15 amino acids. Germline loops: CDR1 MNHEY, CDR2 SMNVEV (reference sequence). Losses at the gene ends were 6 bases for V and 3 bases for J; bases not matched to a gene: 8. DNA of the CDR3: TGTGCCAGCAGGCAGACAGGGGGATGGGACACTGAAGCTTTCTTT. Encoded protein: CASRQTGGWDTEAFF.

The rearrangement links TRBV5-4 to TRBJ2-7; possible D gene TRBD2, 6 bases. The germline V gene encodes CDR1 SGHNT and CDR2 YYREEE (reference sequence). The CDR3 sequence is 14 residues long. V lost 2 bases and J 2 bases, leaving 11 bases between the germline ends. The DNA of the CDR3 is TGTGCCAGCAGCTTAGGGACTCGTACCTACGAGCAGTACTTC. Its translation is CASSLGTRTYEQYF.

The V gene is TRBV7-3, the J gene TRBJ1-1, with 7 bases fitting TRBD1. This CDR3 has 13 residues. The V segment lost 4 bases and the J segment 2 bases; nucleotides outside the gene matches: 1. Germline loops: CDR1 SGHTA, CDR2 FQGTGA. The CDR3: CASSWDRNTEAFF. Here the CDR3 DNA reads TGTGCCAGCAGCTGGGACAGAAACACTGAAGCTTTCTTT.

This clone was seen once. The chain employs TRBV29-1 and TRBJ2-7; 9 nucleotides match TRBD2. With 0 bases clipped from V and 2 bases from J, the junction kept 14 bases outside the gene matches. From germline, CDR1 is SQVTM and CDR2 ANQGSEA. The CDR3 totals 18 residues. CDR3 DNA sequence: TGCAGCGTTGAAGATCGGAGTAGCGGGAGATCAGGGACCTACGAGCAGTACTTC. Translation gives CSVEDRSSGRSGTYEQYF.

The rearrangement links TRBV5-1 to TRBJ1-4, with a possible D match to TRBD1 (5 bases). V gave up 1 base and J gave up 8 bases, with 24 bases separating them. Germline V gene data show CDR1 as SGHRS and CDR2 as YFSETQ. The CDR3 has 18 residues. The CDR3, as DNA: TGCGCCAGCAGCTTGAAGAGGGGACTGGAGGGAGGGAAAGAAAAACTGTTTTTT. It yields the protein CASSLKRGLEGGKEKLFF.

The genes are TRBV2 and TRBJ2-6; 12 bases align to TRBD2. J lost 4 bases, V lost 4 bases, and 5 bases had no gene match. The CDR3 extends over 17 amino acids. From germline, CDR1 is SNHLY and CDR2 FYNNEI. The CDR3 DNA sequence: TGTGCCAGCAGTGGACTAGCGGGAGTAACCGGGGCCAACGTCCTGACTTTC. As protein: CASSGLAGVTGANVLTF.

CDR3 sequence reads: CASSADRDSYEQYF. CDR3 DNA: TGCGCCAGCAGCGCGGACAGAGACTCCTACGAGCAGTACTTC. V and J are TRBV5-1 and TRBJ2-7, with D possibly matching TRBD1 (6 bases). Germline V gives CDR1 SGHRS, CDR2 YFSETQ. The CDR3 extends over 14 amino acids. With 4 bases removed from V and 0 bases from J, the gap between germline ends came to 11 bases.